This note documents a single T cell receptor beta chain sequence. The data were produced by immunoSEQ multiplex PCR, yet TCRdb's version contains in-frame clones alone and is incomplete. The sample lists some 57,000 clones; 95% were seen once. This sample is part of a study of control samples from healthy donors and cancer patients. V lost 1 base and J 8 bases, leaving 15 bases between the germline ends. Germline CDR1 SGHAT, CDR2 FQNNGV. This CDR3 has 15 residues. What was sequenced was blood. The TCR was taken from a man aged 25 to 40 in good health. The chain couples TRBV11-2 to TRBJ2-1; no firm D call. CDR3 bases: TGTGCCAGCAGCTTAGCCCTTTTAGGCCCCGATGAGCAGTTCTTC. Translation: CASSLALLGPDEQFF.